This TCR beta chain was recovered during a study of blood T cell repertoires in COVID-19 (dated by TCRdb to the early 2020s). Regarding the study in general: Samples covering the acute and convalescent phases of COVID-19 were provided by collaborators in the United States, Italy and Spain. A de-identified subject ID, COVID-19 status, age in years and sex were almost always included in the sample metadata. The samples were drawn from the first 160 participants of the ongoing ImmuneRACE study and from about 1,200 subjects provided by 6 global collaborators. Subjects who had been exposed to COVID-19, were actively infected with it, or had recovered from it provided the deeply sampled blood TCRbeta repertoires that made up the dataset. The prospective study material was composed of cDNA or gDNA derived from T cells, B-cell-depleted T cells, or PBMCs. Where available, HLA class I and class II types were taken from metadata supplied by the sample provider and were not determined by assay-based typing. The repertoires were released in a freely available public database intended as a resource for research on the immune response to SARS-CoV-2.

Collaborating institutions collected whole blood in K2EDTA tubes following their own protocols. For TCRbeta analysis, collaborators shipped samples as frozen whole blood, isolated PBMCs, or DNA extracted from either of those sample types. Findings and caveats that apply to the study as a whole: How much clinical and demographic metadata was included differed by source and by participant, and the metadata was provided uncurated.

Turning to this clone: No cognate antigen has been identified for it. Per-base quality was not reported, and no clone a single base away is much larger than it.

TCRbeta CDR3 regions were amplified from genomic DNA by means of the immunoSEQ Assay, a bias-controlled multiplex PCR. Per the source publication's procedure: Nucleated cell counts per sample were estimated from amplification of reference gene primers within the assay. To quantify the absolute abundance of each unique TCRbeta CDR3 rearrangement, sequence reads were collapsed and filtered. Productive Simpson clonality was computed per sample as the square root of Simpson's diversity index over productive rearrangements. The table comes from immuneACCESS by way of TCRdb, which keeps in-frame sequences with V and J called. Part of the clones is missing from these tables; in studies checked, under half for an unresolved V gene and the rest for unknown reasons. The DNA gave D and trimming, while V, J and clone size come from that table. The sample has under 95,000 clones on record, approximately 79% of them singletons. Around 10% of the sample rests with the top ten.

The sample comprised peripheral blood. The TCR comes from an older man with acute or convalescent COVID-19.

At the DNA level, the sequence is TGTGCCAGCAGCGTAGCTACAGGGGGTACTGAAGCTTTCTTT. Translation gives CASSVATGGTEAFF. The rearrangement joined TRBV9 to TRBJ1-1, and TRBD1 matches 8 of the central bases. The germline V and J ends show losses of 0 bases and 5 bases respectively, and no gene match explains 3 bases of the junction. From the cysteine through the phenylalanine, the CDR3 covers 14 amino acids. Only the CDR3 DNA stays, 42 bases, in frame from base 1. Taken from the germline V gene, the CDR1 and CDR2 loops are SGDLS and YYNGEE.